This T cell receptor beta chain originates from a study of human T cells and chemical hapten exposure. The overall study: The scalp of each patient received a weekly diphenylcyclopropenone dose for the full approximately 26-week study.

Study-wide results and limits: TCRs exceeding a frequency of 1 in 1000 stayed unchanged under DPC sensitization.

In TCRdb, the RACE reads were re-called with MiXCR into one record per CDR3 protein. The sample yields around 53,000 distinct CDR3 sequences, 9.3% seen once. With regard to this clonotype: Its antigen is as yet unknown.

Time point here: patch test 1, 2 weeks after DPC sensitization. Treatment: therapeutic diphenylcyclopropenone sensitization with weekly scalp DPC. The sample in question was whole blood, obtained in connection with sensitization to the hapten diphenylcyclopropenone (DPC). The origin of this receptor is a woman in her forties or fifties with alopecia areata. Some clones in this sample may be carry-over from other donors' samples.

The CDR3 loop is CSAATGGFWTEAFF. CDR3 DNA: TGCAGCGCCGCGACAGGGGGCTTTTGGACTGAAGCTTTCTTT. This chain joins TRBV29-1 and TRBJ1-1; 10 bases are shared with TRBD1. After removal of 7 bases from V and 5 bases from J, the junction contained 10 bases not matched to a gene. Looked up from germline, CDR1 is SQVTM and CDR2 is ANQGSEA. The CDR3 runs to 14 residues.